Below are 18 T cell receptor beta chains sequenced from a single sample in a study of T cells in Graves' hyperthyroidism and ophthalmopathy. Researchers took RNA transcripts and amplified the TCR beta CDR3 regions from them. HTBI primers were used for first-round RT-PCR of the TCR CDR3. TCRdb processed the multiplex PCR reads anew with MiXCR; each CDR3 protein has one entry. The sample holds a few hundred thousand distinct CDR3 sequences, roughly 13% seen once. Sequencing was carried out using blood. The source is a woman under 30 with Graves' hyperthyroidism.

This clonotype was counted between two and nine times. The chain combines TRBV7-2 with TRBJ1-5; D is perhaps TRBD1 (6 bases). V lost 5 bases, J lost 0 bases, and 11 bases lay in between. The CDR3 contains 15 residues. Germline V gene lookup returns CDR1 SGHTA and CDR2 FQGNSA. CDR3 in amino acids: CASSIDRISNQPQHF. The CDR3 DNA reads TGTGCCAGCAGCATCGACAGGATTAGCAATCAGCCCCAGCATTTT. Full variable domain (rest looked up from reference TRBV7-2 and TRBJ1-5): GAGVSQSPSNKVTEKGKDVELRCDPISGHTALYWYRQSLGQGLEFLIYFQGNSAPDKSGLPSDRFSAERTGGSVSTLTIQRTQQEDSAVYLCASSIDRISNQPQHFGDGTRLSIL.

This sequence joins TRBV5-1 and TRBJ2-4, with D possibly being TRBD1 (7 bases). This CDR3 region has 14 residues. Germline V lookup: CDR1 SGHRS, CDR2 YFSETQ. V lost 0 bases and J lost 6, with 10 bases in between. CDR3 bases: TGCGCCAGCAGCTTGGTCCAGGGGGGAAACATTCAGTACTTC. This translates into CASSLVQGGNIQYF.

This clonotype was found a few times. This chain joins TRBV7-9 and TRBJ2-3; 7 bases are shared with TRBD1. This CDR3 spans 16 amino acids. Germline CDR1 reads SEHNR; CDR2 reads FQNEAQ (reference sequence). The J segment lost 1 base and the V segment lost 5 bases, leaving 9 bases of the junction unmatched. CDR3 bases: TGTGCCAGCAGCAGGACAGGCCGGCAGGGCACAGATACGCAGTATTTT. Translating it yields CASSRTGRQGTDTQYF.

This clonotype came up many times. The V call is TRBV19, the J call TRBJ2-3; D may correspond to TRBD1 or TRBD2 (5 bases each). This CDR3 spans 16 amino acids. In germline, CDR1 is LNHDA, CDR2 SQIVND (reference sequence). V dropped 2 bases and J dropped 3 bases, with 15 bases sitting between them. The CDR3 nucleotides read TGTGCCAGTAGTATAATTGCCGGGACGGAGACAGATACGCAGTATTTT. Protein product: CASSIIAGTETDTQYF. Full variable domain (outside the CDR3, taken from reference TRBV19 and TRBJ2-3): DGGITQSPKYLFRKEGQNVTLSCEQNLNHDAMYWYRQDPGQGLRLIYYSQIVNDFQKGDIAEGYSVSREKKESFPLTVTSAQKNPTAFYLCASSIIAGTETDTQYFGPGTRLTVL.

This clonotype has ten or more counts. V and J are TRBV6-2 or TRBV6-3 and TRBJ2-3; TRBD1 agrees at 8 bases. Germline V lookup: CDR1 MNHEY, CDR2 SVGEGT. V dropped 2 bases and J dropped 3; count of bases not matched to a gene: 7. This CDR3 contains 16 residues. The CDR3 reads CASSYRWTGRTDTQYF. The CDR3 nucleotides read TGTGCCAGCAGTTACCGATGGACAGGGAGGACAGATACGCAGTATTTT.

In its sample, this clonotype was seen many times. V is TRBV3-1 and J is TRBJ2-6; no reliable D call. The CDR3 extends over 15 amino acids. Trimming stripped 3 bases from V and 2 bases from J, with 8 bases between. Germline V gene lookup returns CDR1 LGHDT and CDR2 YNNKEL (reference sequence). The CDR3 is CASSQSRPGANVLTF. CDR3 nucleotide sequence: TGTGCCAGCAGCCAGTCTAGACCTGGGGCCAACGTCCTGACTTTC.

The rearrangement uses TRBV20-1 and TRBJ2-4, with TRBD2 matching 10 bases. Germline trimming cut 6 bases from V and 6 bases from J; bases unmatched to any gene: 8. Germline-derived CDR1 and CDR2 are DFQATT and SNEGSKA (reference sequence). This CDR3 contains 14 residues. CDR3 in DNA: TGCAGTGCCCCTCAGCGGGGGGGCCTAAACATTCAGTACTTC. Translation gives CSAPQRGGLNIQYF.

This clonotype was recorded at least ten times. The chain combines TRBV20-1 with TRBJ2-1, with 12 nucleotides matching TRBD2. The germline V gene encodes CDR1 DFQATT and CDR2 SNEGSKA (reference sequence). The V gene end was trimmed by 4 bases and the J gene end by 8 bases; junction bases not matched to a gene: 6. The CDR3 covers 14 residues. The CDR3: CSAKPTSGSHEQFF. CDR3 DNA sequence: TGCAGTGCTAAACCGACTAGCGGGAGTCATGAGCAGTTCTTC.

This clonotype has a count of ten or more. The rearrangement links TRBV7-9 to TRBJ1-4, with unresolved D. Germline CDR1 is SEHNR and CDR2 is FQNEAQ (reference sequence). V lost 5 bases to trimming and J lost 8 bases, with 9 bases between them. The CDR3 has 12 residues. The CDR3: CASSNLWEKLFF. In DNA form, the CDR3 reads TGTGCCAGCAGCAACCTTTGGGAAAAACTGTTTTTT.

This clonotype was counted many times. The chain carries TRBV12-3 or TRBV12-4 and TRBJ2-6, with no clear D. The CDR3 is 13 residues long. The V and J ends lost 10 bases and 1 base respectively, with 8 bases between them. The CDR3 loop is CATRTSGANVLTF. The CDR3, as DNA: TGTGCCACCAGAACATCTGGGGCCAACGTCCTGACTTTC.

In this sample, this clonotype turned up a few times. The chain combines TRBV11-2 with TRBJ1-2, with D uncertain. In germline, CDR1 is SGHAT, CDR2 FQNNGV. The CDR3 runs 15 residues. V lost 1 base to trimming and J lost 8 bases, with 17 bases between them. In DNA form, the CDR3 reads TGTGCCAGCAGCTTAGGAATTGGGGTTATGACCGGCTACACCTTC. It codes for CASSLGIGVMTGYTF.

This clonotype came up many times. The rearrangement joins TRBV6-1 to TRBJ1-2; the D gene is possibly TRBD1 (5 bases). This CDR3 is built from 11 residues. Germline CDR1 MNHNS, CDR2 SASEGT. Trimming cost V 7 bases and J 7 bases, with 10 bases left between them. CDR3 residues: CASNWGSGYTF. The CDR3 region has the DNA TGTGCCAGCAATTGGGGGTCTGGCTACACCTTC.

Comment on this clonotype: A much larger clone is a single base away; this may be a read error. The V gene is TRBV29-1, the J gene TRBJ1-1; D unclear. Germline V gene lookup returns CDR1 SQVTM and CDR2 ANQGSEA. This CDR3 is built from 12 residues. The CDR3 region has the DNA TGCAGCGTTGGGAATATAGGCACTGAAGCTCTCTTT. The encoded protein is CSVGNIGTEALF.

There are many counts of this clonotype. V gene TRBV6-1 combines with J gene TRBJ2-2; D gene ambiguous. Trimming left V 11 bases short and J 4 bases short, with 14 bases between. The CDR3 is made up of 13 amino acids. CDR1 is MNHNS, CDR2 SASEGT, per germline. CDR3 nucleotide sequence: TGTGCCCTCTGTTTAGATGGCACCGGGGAGCTGTTTTTT. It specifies CALCLDGTGELFF.

The CDR3 reads CASSNRDIHTEAFF. As DNA, the CDR3 is TGTGCCAGCAGCAACCGGGACATACACACTGAAGCTTTCTTT. The chain recombines TRBV7-9 with TRBJ1-1; perhaps TRBD1 as D (6 bases). The CDR3 contains 14 residues. V was trimmed by 5 bases and J by 3 bases, leaving 13 bases between them. Germline V lookup: CDR1 SEHNR, CDR2 FQNEAQ (reference sequence).

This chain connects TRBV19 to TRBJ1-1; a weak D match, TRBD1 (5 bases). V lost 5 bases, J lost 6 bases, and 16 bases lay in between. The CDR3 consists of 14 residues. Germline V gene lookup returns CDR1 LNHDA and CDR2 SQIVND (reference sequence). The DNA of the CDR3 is TGTGCCAGTAGTTCTAGATCCAGACAGTCTGAAGCTTTCTTT. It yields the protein CASSSRSRQSEAFF.

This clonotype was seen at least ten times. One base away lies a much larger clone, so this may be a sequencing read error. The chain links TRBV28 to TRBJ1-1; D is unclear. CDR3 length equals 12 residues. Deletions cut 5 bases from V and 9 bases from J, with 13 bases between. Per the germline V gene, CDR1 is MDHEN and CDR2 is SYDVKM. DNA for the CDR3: TGTGCCAGCAGTGGAGTGCAGACTAAAGCTTTCTTT. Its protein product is CASSGVQTKAFF.

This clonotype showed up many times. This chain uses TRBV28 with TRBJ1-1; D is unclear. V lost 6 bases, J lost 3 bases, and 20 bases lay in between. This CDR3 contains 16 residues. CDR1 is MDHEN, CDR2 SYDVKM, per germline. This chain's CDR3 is CASSTKEPGVYTEAFF. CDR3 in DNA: TGTGCCAGCAGCACAAAAGAACCGGGAGTATACACTGAAGCTTTCTTT.